This T cell receptor (beta chain) was found in a study of PD-1 blockade in mismatch repair-deficient tumors. Mismatch repair deficiency was confirmed in all patients, by PCR or immunohistochemistry. Profiling relied on immunoSEQ multiplex PCR, and the TCRdb table lists in-frame clones only, not all of them. This sample has tens of thousands of clones; 70% to 85% occur once, and the top ten carry 5% to 6.5%. The CDR3 runs 16 residues. Per the germline V gene, CDR1 is SGDLS and CDR2 is YYNGEE. V trimming: 3 bases; J trimming: 6 bases; junction bases outside the gene matches: 11. The TCR sequence derives from an adult with mismatch repair-deficient cancer. The chain joins TRBV9 to TRBJ2-2, with 7 bases fitting TRBD1. The sample was peripheral blood, taken 2 weeks after starting pembrolizumab. The CDR3 DNA reads TGTGCCAGCAGCGCCCGTGGGACAGAGGGACCCGGGGAGCTGTTTTTT. It is translated as CASSARGTEGPGELFF.